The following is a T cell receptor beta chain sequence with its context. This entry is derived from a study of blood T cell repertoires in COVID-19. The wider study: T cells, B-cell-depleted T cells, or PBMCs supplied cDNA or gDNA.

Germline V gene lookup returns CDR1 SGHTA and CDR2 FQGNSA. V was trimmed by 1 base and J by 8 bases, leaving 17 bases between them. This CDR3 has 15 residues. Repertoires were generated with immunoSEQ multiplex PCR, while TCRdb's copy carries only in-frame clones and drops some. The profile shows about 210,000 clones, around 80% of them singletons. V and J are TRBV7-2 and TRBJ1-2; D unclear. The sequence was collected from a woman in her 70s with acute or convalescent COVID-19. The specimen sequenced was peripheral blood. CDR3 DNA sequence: TGTGCCAGCAGCTTAGGTTTGGGAGGTATCGCGGGCTACACCTTC. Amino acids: CASSLGLGGIAGYTF. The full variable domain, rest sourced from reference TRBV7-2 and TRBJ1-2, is GAGVSQSPSNKVTEKGKDVELRCDPISGHTALYWYRQSLGQGLEFLIYFQGNSAPDKSGLPSDRFSAERTGGSVSTLTIQRTQQEDSAVYLCASSLGLGGIAGYTFGSGTRLTVV.